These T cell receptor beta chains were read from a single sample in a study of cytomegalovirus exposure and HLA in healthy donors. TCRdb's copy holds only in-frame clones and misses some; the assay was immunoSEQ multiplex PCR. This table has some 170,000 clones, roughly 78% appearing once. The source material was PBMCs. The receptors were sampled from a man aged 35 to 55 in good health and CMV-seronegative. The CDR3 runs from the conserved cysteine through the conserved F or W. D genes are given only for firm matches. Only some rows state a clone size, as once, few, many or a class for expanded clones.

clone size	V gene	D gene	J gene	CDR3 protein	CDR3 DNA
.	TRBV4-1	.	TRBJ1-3	CASSQDRSSGNTIYF	TGCGCCAGCAGCCAAGACAGAAGCTCTGGAAACACCATATATTTT
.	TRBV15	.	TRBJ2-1	CATSRAGLGRGLLNEQFF	TGTGCCACCAGCAGAGCAGGCCTGGGCAGGGGTTTATTGAATGAGCAGTTCTTC
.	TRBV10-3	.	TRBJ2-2	CAISLGLASPNTGELFF	TGTGCCATCAGCCTAGGACTCGCGTCTCCGAACACCGGGGAGCTGTTTTTT
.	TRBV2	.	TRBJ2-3	CASQGRDTQYF	TGTGCCAGTCAGGGAAGAGATACGCAGTATTTT
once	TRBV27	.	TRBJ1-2	CASTSWQGQGNGYTF	TGTGCCAGCACTTCCTGGCAGGGGCAGGGGAATGGCTACACCTTC
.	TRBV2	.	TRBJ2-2	CASGQAPDRNTGELFF	TGTGCCAGCGGACAAGCACCAGACAGGAACACCGGGGAGCTGTTTTTT
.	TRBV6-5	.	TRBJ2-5	CASTTRQGKETQYF	TGTGCCAGCACTACACGGCAGGGGAAAGAGACCCAGTACTTC
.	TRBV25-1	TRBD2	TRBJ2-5	CASSELAGEELETQYF	TGTGCCAGCAGTGAACTGGCGGGGGAGGAGTTGGAGACCCAGTACTTC
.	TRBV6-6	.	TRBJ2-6	CASSYQGTGANVLTF	TGTGCCAGCAGTTACCAGGGCACTGGGGCCAACGTCCTGACTTTC
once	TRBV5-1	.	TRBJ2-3	CASRRQSDLGDTQYF	TGCGCCAGCAGAAGGCAGAGCGACCTGGGAGATACGCAGTATTTT
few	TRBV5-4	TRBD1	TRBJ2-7	CASSLGRDREQYF	TGTGCCAGCAGTCTGGGCCGGGACAGGGAGCAGTACTTC
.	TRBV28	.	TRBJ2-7	CASSFQGTYEQYF	TGTGCCAGCAGTTTCCAGGGGACCTACGAGCAGTACTTC
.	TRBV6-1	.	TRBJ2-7	CASSVEVAYEQYF	TGTGCCAGCAGTGTGGAGGTAGCCTACGAGCAGTACTTC
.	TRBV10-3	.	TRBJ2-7	CAISGGTNYEQYF	TGTGCCATCAGTGGCGGGACCAACTACGAGCAGTACTTC
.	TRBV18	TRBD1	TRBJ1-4	CASSPRQHIGTGLNEKLFF	TGTGCCAGCTCACCACGGCAACACATTGGGACAGGGCTTAATGAAAAACTGTTTTTT
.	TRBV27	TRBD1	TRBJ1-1	CASVDRAATTEAFF	TGTGCCAGCGTGGACAGGGCGGCGACGACTGAAGCTTTCTTT
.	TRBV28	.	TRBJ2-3	CASSIPDTDTQYF	TGTGCCAGCAGTATCCCGGACACTGATACGCAGTATTTT
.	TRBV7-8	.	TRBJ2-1	CASSLASPWQFF	TGTGCCAGCAGCTTAGCGTCCCCTTGGCAGTTCTTC
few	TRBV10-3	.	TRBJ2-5	CAINGEEGGRETQYF	TGTGCCATCAACGGAGAAGAGGGGGGGAGAGAGACCCAGTACTTC
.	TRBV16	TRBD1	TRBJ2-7	CASSSDREHEQYF	TGTGCCAGCAGCTCAGACAGGGAGCACGAGCAGTACTTC
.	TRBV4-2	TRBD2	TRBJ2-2	CASSQAGKREATGELFF	TGTGCCAGCAGCCAAGCCGGCAAGCGGGAGGCCACCGGGGAGCTGTTTTTT
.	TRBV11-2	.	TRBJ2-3	CASSLLLGTDTQYF	TGTGCCAGCAGCTTGCTACTAGGGACAGATACGCAGTATTTT
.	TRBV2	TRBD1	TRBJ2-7	CASRDRGLGEQYF	TGTGCCAGCAGGGACAGGGGGCTCGGAGAGCAGTACTTC
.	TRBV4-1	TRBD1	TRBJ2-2	CASSQVRGTGGNTGELFF	TGCGCCAGCAGCCAAGTAAGAGGGACAGGGGGCAACACCGGGGAGCTGTTTTTT
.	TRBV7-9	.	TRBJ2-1	CASSLTGGEQFF	TGTGCCAGCAGCTTAACTGGCGGCGAGCAGTTCTTC
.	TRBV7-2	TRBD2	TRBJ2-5	CASSLGRGGVAQYF	TGTGCCAGCAGCTTAGGTCGGGGAGGGGTGGCCCAGTACTTC